This T cell receptor beta chain was sequenced during a study of blood T cell repertoires in COVID-19. Data came from immunoSEQ multiplex PCR; TCRdb stores just in-frame clones and leaves some out. The data contain over 250,000 clones, roughly 86% of them singletons. Living in roughly 25 US areas, the participants were between roughly 18 and 90 years of age. V lost 2 bases, J lost 3 bases, and 3 bases stayed unmatched. The CDR3 consists of 15 residues. Germline V CDR1 and CDR2: SGHRS, YFSETQ. This receptor was identified in a woman aged 25-40 years who had recovered from COVID-19. This rearrangement joins TRBV5-1 to TRBJ2-1, with 9 bases matching TRBD2. The sequencing sample was made of PBMCs or T cells enriched from blood (not recorded which). CDR3: CASSFSGSDYNEQFF. CDR3 coding DNA: TGCGCCAGCAGCTTTAGCGGGAGCGACTACAATGAGCAGTTCTTC. The full variable domain, rest sourced from reference TRBV5-1 and TRBJ2-1, is KAGVTQTPRYLIKTRGQQVTLSCSPISGHRSVSWYQQTPGQGLQFLFEYFSETQRNKGNFPGRFSGRQFSNSRSEMNVSTLELGDSALYLCASSFSGSDYNEQFFGPGTRLTVL.